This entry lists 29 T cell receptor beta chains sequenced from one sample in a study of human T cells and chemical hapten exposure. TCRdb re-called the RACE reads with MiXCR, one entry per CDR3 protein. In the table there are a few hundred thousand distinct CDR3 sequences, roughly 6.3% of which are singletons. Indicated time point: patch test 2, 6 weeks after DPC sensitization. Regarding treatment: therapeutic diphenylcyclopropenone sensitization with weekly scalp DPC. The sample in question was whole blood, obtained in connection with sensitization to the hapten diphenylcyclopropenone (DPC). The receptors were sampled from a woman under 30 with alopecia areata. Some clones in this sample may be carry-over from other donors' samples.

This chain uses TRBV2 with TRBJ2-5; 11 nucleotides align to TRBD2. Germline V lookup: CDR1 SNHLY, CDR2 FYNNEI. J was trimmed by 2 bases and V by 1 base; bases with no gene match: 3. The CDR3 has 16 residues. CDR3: CASSEGLAGTQETQYF. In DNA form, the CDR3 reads TGTGCCAGCAGTGAAGGACTAGCGGGGACGCAAGAGACCCAGTACTTC.

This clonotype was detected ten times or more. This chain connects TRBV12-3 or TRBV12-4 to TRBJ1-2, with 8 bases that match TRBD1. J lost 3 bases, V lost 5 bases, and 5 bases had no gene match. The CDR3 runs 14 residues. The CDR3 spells CASSAQGADYGYTF. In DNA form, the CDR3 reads TGTGCCAGCAGTGCCCAGGGGGCCGACTATGGCTACACCTTC.

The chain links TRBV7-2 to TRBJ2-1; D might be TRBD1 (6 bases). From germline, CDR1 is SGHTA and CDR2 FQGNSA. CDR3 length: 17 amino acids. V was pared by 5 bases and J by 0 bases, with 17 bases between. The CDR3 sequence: CASSRWGPRSSYNEQFF. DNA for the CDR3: TGTGCCAGCAGCCGGTGGGGGCCACGGAGCTCCTACAATGAGCAGTTCTTC.

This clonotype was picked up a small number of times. The chain's CDR3 is CASRTGTGGTDTQYF. The CDR3 region has the DNA TGTGCCAGCAGAACCGGGACAGGGGGTACAGATACGCAGTATTTT. The rearrangement uses TRBV7-2 and TRBJ2-3; 11 bases fit TRBD1. V lost 6 bases, J lost 3 bases, and 5 bases stayed unmatched. Germline CDR1 is SGHTA and CDR2 is FQGNSA. CDR3 length: 15 amino acids. The variable domain in full, with the rest retrieved from reference TRBV7-2 and TRBJ2-3, is GAGVSQSPSNKVTEKGKDVELRCDPISGHTALYWYRQSLGQGLEFLIYFQGNSAPDKSGLPSDRFSAERTGGSVSTLTIQRTQQEDSAVYLCASRTGTGGTDTQYFGPGTRLTVL.

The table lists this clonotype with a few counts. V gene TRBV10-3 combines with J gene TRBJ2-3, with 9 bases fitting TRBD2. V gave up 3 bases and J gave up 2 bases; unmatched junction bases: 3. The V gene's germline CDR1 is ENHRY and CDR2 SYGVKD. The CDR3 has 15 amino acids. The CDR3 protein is CAISDSGGLTDTQYF. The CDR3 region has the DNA TGTGCCATCAGTGATAGCGGGGGACTCACAGATACGCAGTATTTT.

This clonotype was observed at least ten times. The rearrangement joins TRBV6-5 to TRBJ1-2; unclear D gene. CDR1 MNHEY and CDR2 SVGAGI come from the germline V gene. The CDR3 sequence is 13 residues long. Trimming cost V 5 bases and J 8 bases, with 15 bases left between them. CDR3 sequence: CASSPSTSRGYTF. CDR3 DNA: TGTGCCAGCAGTCCTTCAACCTCCCGCGGCTACACCTTC.

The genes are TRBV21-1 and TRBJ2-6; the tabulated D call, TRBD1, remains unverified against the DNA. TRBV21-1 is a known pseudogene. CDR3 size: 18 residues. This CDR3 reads CASSKEGQGISGANVLTF. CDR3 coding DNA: TGTGCCAGCAGCAAAGAAGGACAGGGTATCTCTGGGGCCAACGTCCTGACTTTC.

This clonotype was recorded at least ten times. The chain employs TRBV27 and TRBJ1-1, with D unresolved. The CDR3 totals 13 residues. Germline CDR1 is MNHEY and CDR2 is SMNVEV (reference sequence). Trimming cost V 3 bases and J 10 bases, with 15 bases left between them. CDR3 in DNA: TGTGCCAGCAGTTTCTCCCGGGAAGTAGGAGCTTTCTTT. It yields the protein CASSFSREVGAFF.

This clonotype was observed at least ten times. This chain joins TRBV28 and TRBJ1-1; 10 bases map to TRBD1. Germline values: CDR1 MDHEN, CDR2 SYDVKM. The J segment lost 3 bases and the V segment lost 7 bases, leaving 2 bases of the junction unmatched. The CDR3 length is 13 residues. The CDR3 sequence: CASMDRGDTEAFF. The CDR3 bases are TGTGCCAGCATGGACAGGGGGGACACTGAAGCTTTCTTT. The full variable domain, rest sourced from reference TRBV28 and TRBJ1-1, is DVKVTQSSRYLVKRTGEKVFLECVQDMDHENMFWYRQDPGLGLRLIYFSYDVKMKEKGDIPEGYSVSREKKERFSLILESASTNQTSMYLCASMDRGDTEAFFGQGTRLTVV.

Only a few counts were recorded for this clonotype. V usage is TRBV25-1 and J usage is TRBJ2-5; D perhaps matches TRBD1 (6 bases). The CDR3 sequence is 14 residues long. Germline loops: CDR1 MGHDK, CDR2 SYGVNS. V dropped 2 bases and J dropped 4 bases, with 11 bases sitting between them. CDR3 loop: CASSENRDLETQYF. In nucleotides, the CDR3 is TGTGCCAGCAGTGAAAACAGGGATTTAGAGACCCAGTACTTC.

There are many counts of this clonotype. The CDR3 sequence: CASTQGDVSYNSPLHF. The DNA for the CDR3 is TGTGCCAGCACCCAAGGGGATGTGTCCTATAATTCACCCCTCCACTTT. J is TRBJ1-6 and V is TRBV2, with D perhaps matching TRBD1 (5 bases). The CDR3 has 16 amino acids. V was shortened by 7 bases and J by 1 base, with 14 bases between the two germline ends. Germline V CDR1 and CDR2: SNHLY, FYNNEI.

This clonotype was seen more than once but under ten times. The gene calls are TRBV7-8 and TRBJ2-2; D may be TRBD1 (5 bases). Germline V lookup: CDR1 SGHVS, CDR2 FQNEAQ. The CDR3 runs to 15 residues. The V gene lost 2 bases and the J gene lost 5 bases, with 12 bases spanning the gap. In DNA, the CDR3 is TGTGCCAGCAGCTTAACAGGACGAGGAACCGGGGAGCTGTTTTTT. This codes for CASSLTGRGTGELFF.

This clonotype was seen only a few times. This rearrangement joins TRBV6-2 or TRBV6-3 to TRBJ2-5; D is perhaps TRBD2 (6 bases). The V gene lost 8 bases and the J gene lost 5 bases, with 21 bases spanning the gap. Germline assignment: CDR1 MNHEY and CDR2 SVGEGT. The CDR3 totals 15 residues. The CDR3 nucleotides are TGTGCCAGCTCCTCCACGCGGGACCTCAGGGAGACCCAGTACTTC. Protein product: CASSSTRDLRETQYF.

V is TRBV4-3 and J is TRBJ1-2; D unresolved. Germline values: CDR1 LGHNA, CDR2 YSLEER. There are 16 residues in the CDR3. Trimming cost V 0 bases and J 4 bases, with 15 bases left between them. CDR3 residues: CASSQEVPGPLYGYTF. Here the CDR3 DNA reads TGCGCCAGCAGCCAAGAAGTTCCAGGACCTCTCTATGGCTACACCTTC.

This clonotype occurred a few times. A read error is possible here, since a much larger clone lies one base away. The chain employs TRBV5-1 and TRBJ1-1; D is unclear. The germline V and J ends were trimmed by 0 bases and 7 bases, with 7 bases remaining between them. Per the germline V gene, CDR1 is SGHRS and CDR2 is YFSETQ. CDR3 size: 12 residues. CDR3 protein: CASSLVGVEAFF. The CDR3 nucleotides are TGCGCCAGCAGCTTGGTCGGCGTTGAAGCTTTCTTT.

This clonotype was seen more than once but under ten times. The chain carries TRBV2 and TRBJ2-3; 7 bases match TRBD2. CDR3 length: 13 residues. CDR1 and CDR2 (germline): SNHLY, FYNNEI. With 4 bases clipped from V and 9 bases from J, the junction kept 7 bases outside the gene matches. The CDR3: CASSGPSGGTQYF. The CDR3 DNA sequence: TGTGCCAGCAGTGGACCTAGCGGTGGCACGCAGTATTTT.

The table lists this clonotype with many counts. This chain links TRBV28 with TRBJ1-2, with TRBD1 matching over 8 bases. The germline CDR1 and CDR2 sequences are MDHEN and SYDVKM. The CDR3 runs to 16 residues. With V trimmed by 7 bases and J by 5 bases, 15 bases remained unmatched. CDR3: CASIRRPGGAGYGYTF. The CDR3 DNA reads TGTGCCAGCATAAGGAGGCCAGGGGGCGCCGGATATGGCTACACCTTC.

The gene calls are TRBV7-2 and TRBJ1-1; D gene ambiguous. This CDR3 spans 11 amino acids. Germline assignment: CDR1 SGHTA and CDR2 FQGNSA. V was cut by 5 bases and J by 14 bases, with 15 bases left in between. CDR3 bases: TGTGCCAGCAGCGGTCCGTATTCCCCCTTCTTT. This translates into CASSGPYSPFF.

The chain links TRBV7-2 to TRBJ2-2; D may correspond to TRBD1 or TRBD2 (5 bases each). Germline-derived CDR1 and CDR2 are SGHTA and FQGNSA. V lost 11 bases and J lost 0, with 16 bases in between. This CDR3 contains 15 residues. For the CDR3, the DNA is TGTGCCGAGGGGAGAGGAGACTCGAACACCGGGGAGCTGTTTTTT. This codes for CAEGRGDSNTGELFF.

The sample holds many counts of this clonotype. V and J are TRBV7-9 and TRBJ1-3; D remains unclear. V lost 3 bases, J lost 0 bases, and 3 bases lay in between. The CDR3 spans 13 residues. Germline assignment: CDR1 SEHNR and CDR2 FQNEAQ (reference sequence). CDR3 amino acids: CASSFPSGNTIYF. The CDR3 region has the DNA TGTGCCAGCAGCTTCCCCTCTGGAAACACCATATATTTT.

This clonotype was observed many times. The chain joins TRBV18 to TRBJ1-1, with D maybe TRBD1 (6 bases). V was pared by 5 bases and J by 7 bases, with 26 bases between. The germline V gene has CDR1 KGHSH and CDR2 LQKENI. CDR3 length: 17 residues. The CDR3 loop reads CASSSRVVRGALDEAFF. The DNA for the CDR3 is TGTGCCAGCTCATCGAGGGTCGTCCGGGGGGCCCTCGATGAAGCTTTCTTT.

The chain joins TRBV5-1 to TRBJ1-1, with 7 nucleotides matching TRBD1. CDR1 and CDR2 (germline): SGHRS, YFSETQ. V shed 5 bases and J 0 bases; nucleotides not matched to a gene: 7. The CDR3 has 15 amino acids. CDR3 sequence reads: CASRRGLSLNTEAFF. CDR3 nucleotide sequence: TGCGCCAGCAGAAGGGGGCTCTCCTTGAACACTGAAGCTTTCTTT.

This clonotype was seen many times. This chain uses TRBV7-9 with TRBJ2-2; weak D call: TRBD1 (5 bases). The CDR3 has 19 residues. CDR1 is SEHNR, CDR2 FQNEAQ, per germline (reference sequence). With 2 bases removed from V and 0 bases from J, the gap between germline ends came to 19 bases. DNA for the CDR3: TGTGCCAGCAGCTTAAGGAGACAGCCCATTCATTCGAACACCGGGGAGCTGTTTTTT. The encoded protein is CASSLRRQPIHSNTGELFF.

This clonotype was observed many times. The CDR3: CASSPAAGFMNTEAFF. In nucleotides, the CDR3 is TGTGCCAGCAGCCCAGCGGCAGGATTCATGAACACTGAAGCTTTCTTT. The chain has TRBV7-8 and TRBJ1-1, with D unclear. Per the germline V gene, CDR1 is SGHVS and CDR2 is FQNEAQ. Trimming took 5 bases from V and 0 from J, leaving 16 bases between them. There are 16 residues in the CDR3.

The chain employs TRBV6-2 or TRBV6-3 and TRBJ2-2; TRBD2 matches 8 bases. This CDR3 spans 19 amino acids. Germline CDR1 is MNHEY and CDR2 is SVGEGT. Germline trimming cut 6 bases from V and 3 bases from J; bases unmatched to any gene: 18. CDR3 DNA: TGTGCCAGCAGAAACCAGGGGTCCAGCGGGGGTCTATACACCGGGGAGCTGTTTTTT. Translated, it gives CASRNQGSSGGLYTGELFF.

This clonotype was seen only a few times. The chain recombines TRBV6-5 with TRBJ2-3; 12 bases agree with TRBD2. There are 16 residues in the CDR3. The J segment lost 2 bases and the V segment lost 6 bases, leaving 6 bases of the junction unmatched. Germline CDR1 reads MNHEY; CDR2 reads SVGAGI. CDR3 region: CASSPTSGGFTDTQYF. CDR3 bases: TGTGCCAGCAGCCCGACTAGCGGGGGATTCACAGATACGCAGTATTTT.

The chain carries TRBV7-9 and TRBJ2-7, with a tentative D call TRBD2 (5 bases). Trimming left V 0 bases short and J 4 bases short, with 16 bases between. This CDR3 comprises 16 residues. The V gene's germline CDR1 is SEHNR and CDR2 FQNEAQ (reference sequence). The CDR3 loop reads CASSLAPSGGSYEQYF. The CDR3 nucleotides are TGTGCCAGCAGCTTAGCGCCCAGCGGTGGGTCGTACGAGCAGTACTTC.

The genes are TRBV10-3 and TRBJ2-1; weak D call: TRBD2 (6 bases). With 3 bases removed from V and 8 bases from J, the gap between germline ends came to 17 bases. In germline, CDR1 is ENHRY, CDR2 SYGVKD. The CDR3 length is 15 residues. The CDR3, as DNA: TGTGCCATCAGTGATGGGGGACTCAAGTCCCATGAGCAGTTCTTC. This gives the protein CAISDGGLKSHEQFF.

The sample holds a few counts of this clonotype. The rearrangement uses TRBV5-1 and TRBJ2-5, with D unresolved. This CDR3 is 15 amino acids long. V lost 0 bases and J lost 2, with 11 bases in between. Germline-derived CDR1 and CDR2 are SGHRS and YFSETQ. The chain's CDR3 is CASSLDATPQETQYF. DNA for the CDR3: TGCGCCAGCAGCTTGGATGCGACACCTCAAGAGACCCAGTACTTC.